One sample yielded the 29 T cell receptor beta chains listed below, sequenced in a study of post-analysis software for immune sequencing data. Unique molecular identifiers featured in each of the TCR beta cDNA libraries. TCRdb used MiXCR to reprocess the PCR reads, holding one entry per CDR3 protein. The repertoire holds about 540,000 distinct CDR3 sequences, with 30% to 40% as singletons. Study-level points and caveats: Roughly 5 TRBV segments occurring more often in patients than controls included TRBV5-6, TRBV5-1 and TRBV20-1.

What these receptors recognize is not known. Sequenced input: blood. The source of these receptors is a girl under 18 with multiple sclerosis.

The J gene is TRBJ1-2, the V gene TRBV10-2; 7 bases are shared with TRBD1. Germline V gene sequence: CDR1 WSHSY, CDR2 SAAADI. This CDR3 contains 12 residues. The V segment lost 8 bases and the J segment 7 bases; nucleotides outside the gene matches: 7. The CDR3 here is CASAGTVGGYTF. CDR3 DNA sequence: TGCGCCAGCGCCGGGACAGTTGGTGGCTACACCTTC.

This clonotype was detected a few times. This rearrangement joins TRBV18 to TRBJ1-1; D is possibly TRBD1 (6 bases). This CDR3 is 12 amino acids long. The V gene's germline CDR1 is KGHSH and CDR2 LQKENI. Trimming removed 5 bases at V and 6 bases at J, with 10 bases between. CDR3 in DNA: TGTGCCAGCTCATCAGGGGTACCTGAAGCTTTCTTT. This codes for CASSSGVPEAFF. Drawing the rest from reference TRBV18 and TRBJ1-1, the complete variable domain is NAGVMQNPRHLVRRRGQEARLRCSPMKGHSHVYWYRQLPEEGLKFMVYLQKENIIDESGMPKERFSAEFPKEGPSILRIQQVVRGDSAAYFCASSSGVPEAFFGQGTRLTVV.

The chain couples TRBV5-1 to TRBJ2-6, with unresolved D. CDR3 length equals 14 residues. Germline V gene lookup returns CDR1 SGHRS and CDR2 YFSETQ. Trimming pared 6 bases from V and 0 bases from J, leaving 7 bases between. CDR3 in amino acids: CASNLDSGANVLTF. In DNA, the CDR3 is TGCGCCAGCAATCTGGACTCTGGGGCCAACGTCCTGACTTTC.

This CDR3 is CASSQARTPLQETQYF. The CDR3 nucleotides are TGTGCCAGCAGCCAAGCGAGGACCCCATTACAAGAGACCCAGTACTTC. The gene calls are TRBV4-2 and TRBJ2-5; D not resolved. Trimming took 1 base from V and 2 from J, leaving 14 bases between them. CDR3 length equals 16 residues. Germline V gene lookup returns CDR1 LGHNA and CDR2 YNFKEQ.

This clonotype was detected only a few times. V and J are TRBV4-1 and TRBJ2-6; 8 positions match TRBD2. This CDR3 comprises 18 residues. Per germline, CDR1 MGHRA and CDR2 YSYEKL. V dropped 4 bases and J dropped 0; count of bases not matched to a gene: 8. CDR3 coding DNA: TGCGCCAGCAGCCCCCTGGAGCGGGGGACCTCTGGGGCCAACGTCCTGACTTTC. Its translation: CASSPLERGTSGANVLTF.

This clonotype has a handful of counts. The rearrangement uses TRBV5-1 and TRBJ2-3, with D possibly TRBD2 on 5 matching bases. V was clipped by 2 bases and J by 2 bases, with 15 bases between them. The germline V gene encodes CDR1 SGHRS and CDR2 YFSETQ. This CDR3 has 16 residues. Written as DNA, the CDR3 is TGCGCCAGCAGCTTTGAGGGCCCCCGGGACACAGATACGCAGTATTTT. Its translation is CASSFEGPRDTDTQYF.

The table lists this clonotype with a few counts. The chain uses TRBV3-1 and TRBJ1-2; D is ambiguous. V was pared by 0 bases and J by 6 bases, with 14 bases between. CDR1 LGHDT and CDR2 YNNKEL come from the germline V gene (reference sequence). This CDR3 spans 15 amino acids. The CDR3 loop reads CASSQDPRPSDGYTF. The CDR3 DNA reads TGTGCCAGCAGCCAAGACCCTCGGCCCTCGGATGGCTACACCTTC.

This clonotype showed up just a few times. This chain uses TRBV29-1 with TRBJ1-2; tentatively, D is TRBD1 (5 bases). The CDR3 runs 12 residues. Germline CDR1 reads SQVTM; CDR2 reads ANQGSEA. Trimming took 5 bases from V and 3 from J, leaving 10 bases between them. CDR3 residues: CSVFTQDYGYTF. The CDR3 DNA reads TGCAGCGTTTTTACACAGGACTATGGCTACACCTTC.

This clonotype came up a few times. The chain couples TRBV7-9 to TRBJ2-1; D uncertain. The CDR3 runs 16 residues. Per the germline V gene, CDR1 is SEHNR and CDR2 is FQNEAQ (reference sequence). Trimming pared 6 bases from V and 7 bases from J, leaving 22 bases between. This CDR3 is CASSGLGLASSNEQFF. CDR3 DNA: TGTGCCAGCAGTGGCCTAGGGTTAGCAAGTTCGAATGAGCAGTTCTTC.

The CDR3 loop reads CASTVRGPETQYF. The CDR3, as DNA: TGTGCCAGCACGGTGCGGGGCCCTGAGACCCAGTACTTC. V is TRBV5-6 and J is TRBJ2-5, with a possible D match to TRBD2 (6 bases). In germline, CDR1 is SGHDT, CDR2 YYEEEE. The CDR3 runs 13 residues. With 6 bases removed from V and 5 bases from J, the gap between germline ends came to 14 bases.

CDR3 region: CASSLRGHQETQYF. CDR3 bases: TGTGCCAGCAGTTTAAGGGGGCACCAAGAGACCCAGTACTTC. The chain carries TRBV28 and TRBJ2-5; 7 bases agree with TRBD1. The CDR3 runs to 14 residues. Germline CDR1 MDHEN, CDR2 SYDVKM. J was trimmed by 0 bases and V by 2 bases; bases with no gene match: 0.

The chain recombines TRBV7-2 with TRBJ2-5, with a weak D call TRBD2 (6 bases). V lost 5 bases, J lost 4 bases, and 17 bases lay in between. Germline CDR1 SGHTA, CDR2 FQGNSA. The CDR3 has 15 amino acids. This CDR3 reads CASSPGDPPPETQYF. CDR3 bases: TGTGCCAGCAGCCCGGGGGATCCCCCCCCAGAGACCCAGTACTTC.

CDR3 amino acids: CASTGAGVGTEAFF. In nucleotides, the CDR3 is TGCGCCAGCACTGGGGCAGGGGTCGGCACTGAAGCTTTCTTT. V is TRBV5-1 and J is TRBJ1-1; TRBD1 is a possible D gene (6 bases). V was trimmed by 6 bases and J by 4 bases, leaving 16 bases between them. Germline lookup yields CDR1 SGHRS and CDR2 YFSETQ. CDR3 size: 14 residues.

In its sample, this clonotype was seen a few times. CDR3 amino acids: CASSQLDRGDETQYF. CDR3 sequence (DNA): TGTGCCAGCAGCCAGCTGGACAGGGGGGACGAGACCCAGTACTTC. This chain joins TRBV3-1 and TRBJ2-5, with TRBD1 matching over 10 bases. The CDR3 runs to 15 residues. Per the germline V gene, CDR1 is LGHDT and CDR2 is YNNKEL (reference sequence). Trimming removed 3 bases from V and 5 bases from J; junction bases left unmatched: 6.

In this sample, this clonotype turned up a few times. The gene calls are TRBV4-1 and TRBJ1-2, with D unclear. Germline assignment: CDR1 MGHRA and CDR2 YSYEKL. The CDR3 runs to 14 residues. V shed 0 bases and J shed 1 base, with 6 bases lying between them. CDR3 bases: TGCGCCAGCAGCCAAGAGCGGGGTAACTATGGCTACACCTTC. Amino acid sequence: CASSQERGNYGYTF.

This chain uses TRBV5-1 with TRBJ2-1; the D gene is possibly TRBD1 (6 bases). This CDR3 is built from 14 residues. Germline CDR1 reads SGHRS; CDR2 reads YFSETQ. The V end lost 2 bases, the J end lost 5 bases, and 11 bases lay between the germline ends. CDR3: CASSFGTQNNEQFF. DNA for the CDR3: TGCGCCAGCAGCTTCGGGACACAGAACAATGAGCAGTTCTTC.

This clonotype turned up a few times. V is TRBV5-1 and J is TRBJ2-5; 9 nucleotides agree with TRBD1. The CDR3 consists of 15 residues. The junction had 11 bases not matched to a gene; V was cut back by 6 bases and J by 5 bases. Germline loops: CDR1 SGHRS, CDR2 YFSETQ. The CDR3 DNA reads as TGCGCCAGCACCCTGGGACAGGGTAGATTGGAGACCCAGTACTTC. Its translation is CASTLGQGRLETQYF. The full variable domain, in which reference TRBV5-1 and TRBJ2-5 provide the parts outside the CDR3, is KAGVTQTPRYLIKTRGQQVTLSCSPISGHRSVSWYQQTPGQGLQFLFEYFSETQRNKGNFPGRFSGRQFSNSRSEMNVSTLELGDSALYLCASTLGQGRLETQYFGPGTRLLVL.

V gene TRBV7-8 combines with J gene TRBJ2-2; tentatively, D is TRBD2 (6 bases). Germline V CDR1 and CDR2: SGHVS, FQNEAQ. The CDR3 sequence is 15 residues long. The ends were cut back, 2 bases at V and 1 base at J, with 8 bases in the middle. The DNA of the CDR3 is TGTGCCAGCAGCTTAAACGGGGGGAACACCGGGGAGCTGTTTTTT. It specifies CASSLNGGNTGELFF.

This chain joins TRBV5-1 and TRBJ2-1; 14 nucleotides match TRBD2. The DNA end favors TRBJ2-7, so the J call may be wrong. In germline, CDR1 is SGHRS, CDR2 YFSETQ. The CDR3 is 18 residues long. The CDR3 region has the DNA TGCGCCAGCAGCTCGACTAGCGGGGGGGTTAGCTCCTACAATGAGCAGTACTTC. Protein product: CASSSTSGGVSSYNEQYF.

The chain has TRBV29-1 and TRBJ1-2, with TRBD1 matching over 7 bases. This CDR3 is built from 13 residues. Germline V CDR1 and CDR2: SQVTM, ANQGSEA. V shed 4 bases, J shed 2 bases, and the junction held 4 bases outside the gene matches. The CDR3 bases are TGCAGCGTTGGGACAGGCCTCAACTATGGCTACACCTTC. Amino acids: CSVGTGLNYGYTF.

This clonotype was seen only a few times. The chain combines TRBV12-3 or TRBV12-4 with TRBJ2-7, with TRBD1 matching over 8 bases. The DNA end is more similar to TRBJ2-5, so the J call may be wrong. This CDR3 has 14 residues. This CDR3 reads CASSRGQEGETQYF. For the CDR3, the DNA is TGTGCCAGCAGTCGGGGACAGGAGGGAGAGACCCAGTACTTC.

The genes are TRBV9 and TRBJ1-2; 7 nucleotides line up with TRBD1. V shed 0 bases and J 5 bases; nucleotides not matched to a gene: 7. CDR1 is SGDLS and CDR2 is YYNGEE in the germline V gene. CDR3 length equals 15 residues. The CDR3 protein is CASSVVTGPVYGYTF. CDR3 DNA: TGTGCCAGCAGCGTAGTGACAGGGCCGGTTTATGGCTACACCTTC.

The chain carries TRBV20-1 and TRBJ2-7; D gene uncertain. CDR1 and CDR2 from the germline V gene are DFQATT and SNEGSKA (reference sequence). There are 15 residues in the CDR3. The ends were cut back, 3 bases at V and 3 bases at J, with 18 bases in the middle. The CDR3 region has the DNA TGCAGTGCTAGTTTCGAGGCACTATCTTTCTACGAGCAGTACTTC. Translated: CSASFEALSFYEQYF.

This clonotype was detected a few times. The chain links TRBV19 to TRBJ2-5; possibly TRBD1 for D (5 bases). Germline V CDR1 and CDR2: LNHDA, SQIVND (reference sequence). The CDR3 consists of 13 residues. The V and J ends lost 7 bases and 1 base respectively, with 10 bases between them. CDR3 nucleotides: TGTGCCAGTAACACCGACAGCCAAGAGACCCAGTACTTC. Protein product: CASNTDSQETQYF.

V and J are TRBV4-1 and TRBJ2-7; 11 nucleotides match TRBD1. The CDR3 consists of 14 residues. Germline CDR1 MGHRA, CDR2 YSYEKL. J gave up 7 bases and V 4 bases, and 6 bases lay outside the gene matches. The CDR3 DNA follows: TGCGCCAGCAGCCGCGGGACAGGGGGTTATGAGCAGTACTTC. This translates into CASSRGTGGYEQYF.

The genes are TRBV12-3 or TRBV12-4 and TRBJ2-7, with D perhaps TRBD2 (7 bases). The ends were cut back, 5 bases at V and 0 bases at J, with 14 bases in the middle. There are 15 residues in the CDR3. The CDR3 bases are TGTGCCAGCAGTATTCTAGCGGACAGCTCCTACGAGCAGTACTTC. This encodes CASSILADSSYEQYF.

This sequence joins TRBV7-8 and TRBJ1-1, with 7 bases identical to TRBD1. V lost 1 base and J lost 1; bases outside the gene matches: 3. This CDR3 has 15 amino acids. The V gene's germline CDR1 is SGHVS and CDR2 FQNEAQ. This chain's CDR3 is CASSLDGQANTEAFF. Written as DNA, the CDR3 is TGTGCCAGCAGCTTAGATGGACAGGCGAACACTGAAGCTTTCTTT.

This rearrangement joins TRBV2 to TRBJ1-3; perhaps TRBD1 as D (5 bases). Looked up from germline, CDR1 is SNHLY and CDR2 is FYNNEI. Trimming pared 7 bases from V and 3 bases from J, leaving 7 bases between. The CDR3 is 12 residues long. CDR3 region: CASMGVGNTIYF. DNA of the CDR3: TGTGCCAGCATGGGGGTTGGAAACACCATATATTTT.

A single count supports this clonotype. One junction end disagrees with the germline gene, perhaps due to a read error. The V and J genes are TRBV9 and TRBJ1-5; TRBD1 agrees at 11 bases. The CDR3 extends over 14 amino acids. CDR1 is SGDLS and CDR2 is YYNGEE in the germline V gene. CDR3 DNA sequence: TGTGACAGCAGCGCCGGGACAGGGGGTCAGCTCCAGCATTTT. As protein: CDSSAGTGGQLQHF.